The entry below describes one TCR beta chain. Antigen unknown. With V trimmed by 6 bases and J by 5 bases, 11 bases remained unmatched. The CDR3 spans 16 residues. Looked up from germline, CDR1 is SGHNT and CDR2 is YYREEE (reference sequence). The entry originates in a study of cytomegalovirus exposure and HLA in healthy donors. Study outcomes and limitations: Donors were assumed by presence/absence analyses to have roughly uniform sequencing depth. One variant, a missense change in DCLRE1C, was linked in a later analysis to TCR beta V- and J-gene trimming. Among TCR beta chains, those listed as cytomegalovirus-associated numbered more than 150. An analysis that was carried out later associated 15,000 to 20,000 TCR beta sequences with HLA alleles at 0.05 false discovery rate.

The PCR employed 60 Vbeta primers together with 13 Jbeta primers. Libraries were prepared by immunoSEQ multiplex PCR; TCRdb keeps only in-frame clonotypes and omits some of them. Of around 300,000 clones listed, about 66% were seen once; the top ten hold under 2.5%. The source is a female donor in good health and CMV-seronegative. This chain links TRBV5-4 with TRBJ2-5; 12 bases are shared with TRBD2. Sequencing was done on a sample of PBMCs. The CDR3 bases are TGTGCCAGCAACGTACGACTAGCGGGAGTGGGTGAGACCCAGTACTTC. It yields the protein CASNVRLAGVGETQYF. Full variable domain (outside the CDR3, taken from reference TRBV5-4 and TRBJ2-5): ETGVTQSPTHLIKTRGQQVTLRCSSQSGHNTVSWYQQALGQGPQFIFQYYREEENGRGNFPPRFSGLQFPNYSSELNVNALELDDSALYLCASNVRLAGVGETQYFGPGTRLLVL.